Following are 15 T cell receptor beta chains from one sample sequenced in a study of cytomegalovirus exposure and HLA in healthy donors. Measured with immunoSEQ multiplex PCR; TCRdb has only the in-frame clones, and not every one. Altogether about 130,000 clones are present, roughly 89% being singletons, with the ten largest covering 2% to 2.5%. The material sequenced was PBMCs. Every receptor here comes from a woman younger than 30 in good health and CMV-seronegative.

The gene calls are TRBV5-1 and TRBJ1-1, with D possibly TRBD1 on 6 matching bases. The V end was cut by 0 bases, the J end by 11 bases, with 17 bases between. The CDR3 runs to 14 residues. Germline CDR1 SGHRS, CDR2 YFSETQ. This CDR3 is CASSLGTVRGGAFF. The CDR3 DNA follows: TGCGCCAGCAGCTTGGGGACAGTCAGGGGTGGTGCTTTCTTT.

The chain couples TRBV15 to TRBJ2-3; 14 bases map to TRBD2. The V and J ends lost 5 bases and 3 bases, in that order; junction bases with no gene match: 4. CDR1 and CDR2 (germline): LNHNV, YYDKDF (reference sequence). The CDR3 is 16 amino acids. CDR3 nucleotides: TGTGCCACCAGCCAACGACTAGCGGGGGGGACAGATACGCAGTATTTT. It encodes CATSQRLAGGTDTQYF.

V gene TRBV10-1 combines with J gene TRBJ2-1; TRBD2 matches at 8 bases. With 8 bases clipped from V and 2 bases from J, the junction kept 8 bases outside the gene matches. From germline, CDR1 is WNHNN and CDR2 SYGVQD (reference sequence). This CDR3 is 15 amino acids long. The CDR3 sequence: CASSSGSGAYNEQFF. Here the CDR3 DNA reads TGCGCCAGCTCCAGCGGGAGTGGCGCCTACAATGAGCAGTTCTTC.

The V call is TRBV27, the J call TRBJ2-3, with 10 bases fitting TRBD2. V was clipped by 2 bases and J by 2 bases; unmatched bases: 1. Germline CDR1 MNHEY, CDR2 SMNVEV (reference sequence). CDR3 length: 15 residues. CDR3 DNA: TGTGCCAGCAGTTTACTAGCGGGAGCCACAGATACGCAGTATTTT. Protein: CASSLLAGATDTQYF.

With regard to this clone: Germline is not matched at one junction end, which may reflect a read error. The genes are TRBV7-7 and TRBJ2-3; 7 bases fit TRBD2. Germline CDR1 SSHAT, CDR2 FNYEAQ (reference sequence). The CDR3 has 21 residues. CDR3 coding DNA: TGTGCTAGCAGCACCCGGTTACAGCCGGGACTATGTAGGTCTAGCACAGATACGCAGTATTTT. Amino acids: CASSTRLQPGLCRSSTDTQYF.

V is TRBV15 and J is TRBJ2-5; D is perhaps TRBD2 (7 bases). The germline CDR1 and CDR2 sequences are LNHNV and YYDKDF (reference sequence). Between the trimmed V and J ends, which lost 8 bases and 7 bases, there was a span of 20 bases. This CDR3 region has 14 residues. In nucleotides, the CDR3 is TGTGCCACCGGACAGACCCGAGCGGGGTCGACCCAGTACTTC. This encodes CATGQTRAGSTQYF.

The chain joins TRBV28 to TRBJ2-5, with TRBD1 matching 10 bases. The CDR3 has 15 amino acids. Germline V lookup: CDR1 MDHEN, CDR2 SYDVKM. V dropped 5 bases and J dropped 3; count of bases not matched to a gene: 6. The CDR3 is CASSPVTGGEETQYF. The CDR3 region has the DNA TGTGCCAGCAGTCCAGTGACAGGGGGCGAAGAGACCCAGTACTTC.

The chain joins TRBV2 to TRBJ1-2; D is perhaps TRBD1 (6 bases). The CDR3 has 15 amino acids. Trimming took off 6 bases at V and 1 base at J, with 15 bases between the two ends. In germline, CDR1 is SNHLY, CDR2 FYNNEI. CDR3 amino acids: CASRASGVLNYGYTF. The CDR3, as DNA: TGTGCCAGCAGAGCCTCAGGGGTACTTAACTATGGCTACACCTTC.

This chain links TRBV6-6 with TRBJ2-4, with 8 bases identical to TRBD1. Losses at the gene ends were 5 bases for V and 0 bases for J; bases not matched to a gene: 6. CDR1 and CDR2 (germline): MNHNY, SVGAGI (reference sequence). The CDR3 runs to 16 residues. The CDR3 DNA reads as TGTGCCAGCAGTACCCACAGGGGGATAGCCAAAAACATTCAGTACTTC. It translates to CASSTHRGIAKNIQYF.

CDR3 DNA sequence: TGTGCCAGCAGCTTACCGTTGACAGGGGGTGAAGCTTTCTTT. It specifies CASSLPLTGGEAFF. The V gene is TRBV11-1, the J gene TRBJ1-1; TRBD1 agrees at 9 bases. V was clipped by 2 bases and J by 7 bases; unmatched bases: 5. From germline, CDR1 is SGHAT and CDR2 FQDESV (reference sequence). CDR3 size: 14 residues.

The CDR3: CASSPVRARSYNEQFF. The CDR3 DNA is TGTGCCAGCAGCCCCGTGCGGGCACGTTCCTACAATGAGCAGTTCTTC. The chain combines TRBV14 with TRBJ2-1, with a weak D call TRBD2 (5 bases). Trimming removed 4 bases at V and 1 base at J, with 14 bases between. CDR1 is SGHDN and CDR2 is FVKESK in the germline V gene. CDR3 length equals 16 residues.

The CDR3 protein is CASSPPRNRELNTGELFF. CDR3 DNA sequence: TGCGCCAGCAGCCCCCCGAGGAACAGGGAATTGAACACCGGGGAGCTGTTTTTT. The chain combines TRBV5-1 with TRBJ2-2; weak D call: TRBD1 (6 bases). The V end lost 4 bases, the J end lost 1 base, and 20 bases lay between the germline ends. Germline assignment: CDR1 SGHRS and CDR2 YFSETQ. The CDR3 is made up of 18 amino acids.

The chain uses TRBV9 and TRBJ1-1; D is possibly TRBD1 (6 bases). Trimming removed 4 bases from V and 3 bases from J, with 16 bases in between. Germline values: CDR1 SGDLS, CDR2 YYNGEE. The CDR3 sequence is 15 residues long. CDR3 protein: CASSPQPGADTEAFF. The CDR3 DNA is TGTGCCAGCAGCCCACAGCCAGGGGCGGACACTGAAGCTTTCTTT.

The chain recombines TRBV5-5 with TRBJ2-1, with D perhaps TRBD2 (5 bases). Trimming took 0 bases from V and 7 from J, leaving 17 bases between them. The V gene's germline CDR1 is SGHKS and CDR2 YYEKEE (reference sequence). The CDR3 totals 16 residues. DNA of the CDR3: TGTGCCAGCAGCTTGGGGAGGAGCGCGCCGAGGAATGAGCAGTTCTTC. Translated: CASSLGRSAPRNEQFF.

The chain recombines TRBV30 with TRBJ2-3; 8 bases align to TRBD1. Germline CDR1 is GTSNPN and CDR2 is SVGIG (reference sequence). Trimming removed 5 bases from V and 12 bases from J; junction bases left unmatched: 10. This CDR3 region has 12 residues. This CDR3 is CAWGGQAPIQYF. The DNA for the CDR3 is TGTGCCTGGGGGGGACAGGCCCCCATACAGTATTTT.